The sequence of this T cell receptor (beta chain) was determined in a study of cytomegalovirus exposure and HLA in healthy donors. The study, taken as a whole, reports: For most TCR sequences rarity was the rule, although some public TCRs occurred in many donors. Certain indistinguishable V segments, among them TRBV6-2 and TRBV6-3, were excluded. It emerged from a later analysis that several of the most significant clusters appeared to be linked to common viral pathogens. Within a later analysis, the majority of CMV-associated TCR beta chains appeared HLA-restricted.

This CDR3 has 14 residues. The V end was cut by 11 bases, the J end by 4 bases, with 20 bases between. Germline CDR1 reads SEHNR; CDR2 reads FQNEAQ (reference sequence). The study ran its PCR with 60 Vbeta and 13 Jbeta primers. TCRdb's table, derived via immunoSEQ multiplex PCR, lists solely in-frame clones and lacks some. The specimen's table records roughly 140,000 clones. As for this clone: Its antigen is unidentified.

Sequenced material: PBMCs. The chain joins TRBV7-9 to TRBJ2-5; possibly TRBD1 for D (6 bases). This receptor was obtained from a male donor in good health and CMV-seronegative. CDR3 in amino acids: CACSGTPAPETQYF. DNA for the CDR3: TGTGCCTGCTCCGGGACACCCGCCCCAGAGACCCAGTACTTC. Full variable domain (missing parts from reference TRBV7-9 and TRBJ2-5): DTGVSQNPRHKITKRGQNVTFRCDPISEHNRLYWYRQTLGQGPEFLTYFQNEAQLEKSRLLSDRFSAERPKGSFSTLEIQRTEQGDSAMYLCACSGTPAPETQYFGPGTRLLVL.